These 17 T cell receptor beta chains share one sample of origin, sequenced in a study of cytomegalovirus exposure and HLA in healthy donors. PCR primers comprised 60 Vbeta and 13 Jbeta primers. TCRdb's copy holds only in-frame clones and misses some; the assay was immunoSEQ multiplex PCR. The data show about 190,000 clones, 78% seen once. The sample consisted of PBMCs. These receptors all stem from a woman younger than 45 in good health and CMV-seropositive.

This chain joins TRBV9 and TRBJ2-1; 7 nucleotides agree with TRBD1. After removal of 4 bases from V and 1 base from J, the junction contained 2 bases not matched to a gene. This CDR3 region has 14 residues. Germline V gene data show CDR1 as SGDLS and CDR2 as YYNGEE. CDR3 sequence: CASSPGQSYNEQFF. In DNA, the CDR3 is TGTGCCAGCAGCCCGGGACAGTCCTACAATGAGCAGTTCTTC.

This rearrangement joins TRBV7-9 to TRBJ2-3; 10 nucleotides match TRBD2. The CDR3 has 15 amino acids. Looked up from germline, CDR1 is SEHNR and CDR2 is FQNEAQ (reference sequence). V dropped 8 bases and J dropped 6; count of bases not matched to a gene: 11. The CDR3 DNA sequence: TGTGCCAGCGCAAGAGCGGGGGGGATTTTGGATACGCAGTATTTT. This sequence encodes CASARAGGILDTQYF.

This clone was detected only a few times. The chain recombines TRBV6-6 with TRBJ2-1; 10 bases fit TRBD2. The CDR3 extends over 14 amino acids. Trimming removed 5 bases from V and 9 bases from J; junction bases left unmatched: 7. CDR1 is MNHNY and CDR2 is SVGAGI in the germline V gene (reference sequence). The chain's CDR3 is CASSPSGSSGEQFF. In DNA form, the CDR3 reads TGTGCCAGCAGTCCTAGCGGGAGCTCTGGTGAGCAGTTCTTC.

This chain links TRBV5-1 with TRBJ1-2; 7 bases fit TRBD1. The CDR3 length is 14 residues. Trimming removed 4 bases from V and 8 bases from J; junction bases left unmatched: 11. Germline V gives CDR1 SGHRS, CDR2 YFSETQ. The CDR3 sequence is CASSRPDRTEGYTF. The CDR3 nucleotides read TGCGCCAGCAGCCGTCCGGACAGGACGGAGGGCTACACCTTC.

CDR3 residues: CASSLYIPGLYEQYF. CDR3 bases: TGTGCCAGCAGTTTATATATTCCAGGGTTGTACGAGCAGTACTTC. This sequence joins TRBV27 and TRBJ2-7, with a weak D call TRBD1 (5 bases). CDR1 MNHEY and CDR2 SMNVEV come from the germline V gene (reference sequence). The CDR3 has 15 amino acids. Trimming took 1 base from V and 4 from J, leaving 14 bases between them.

This sequence joins TRBV28 and TRBJ1-5; D is possibly TRBD1 (5 bases). Germline V gives CDR1 MDHEN, CDR2 SYDVKM. V was cut by 6 bases and J by 6 bases, with 21 bases left in between. The CDR3 extends over 16 amino acids. CDR3 bases: TGTGCCAGCAGCCAGGGAGGGGTAGGTTTCAGTCAGCCCCAGCATTTT. This gives the protein CASSQGGVGFSQPQHF.

This chain connects TRBV5-1 to TRBJ1-2; the match to TRBD1 covers 8 bases. The CDR3 spans 14 residues. The V gene's germline CDR1 is SGHRS and CDR2 YFSETQ. Unmatched junction bases numbered 9, after V lost 3 bases and J lost 8 bases. The CDR3: CASSWLGQVNGYTF. The CDR3 bases are TGCGCCAGCAGCTGGCTGGGACAGGTCAACGGCTACACCTTC.

V and J are TRBV4-1 and TRBJ1-2, with D possibly TRBD1 on 5 matching bases. The V end lost 3 bases, the J end lost 5 bases, and 13 bases lay between the germline ends. Germline CDR1 reads MGHRA; CDR2 reads YSYEKL. The CDR3 runs 14 residues. The CDR3 nucleotides read TGCGCCAGCAGCCAGGTTCAGGGCCCGTATGGCTACACCTTC. This encodes CASSQVQGPYGYTF.

The chain uses TRBV6-6 and TRBJ2-5, with TRBD2 identical over 9 bases. Per the germline V gene, CDR1 is MNHNY and CDR2 is SVGAGI (reference sequence). CDR3 length: 16 amino acids. Losses at the gene ends were 0 bases for V and 7 bases for J; bases not matched to a gene: 9. The CDR3 sequence is CASSYSASGIGGTQYF. Written as DNA, the CDR3 is TGTGCCAGCAGTTACTCAGCTAGCGGGATAGGTGGGACCCAGTACTTC.

The rearrangement uses TRBV13 and TRBJ1-2, with D uncertain. The germline CDR1 and CDR2 sequences are PRHDT and FYEKMQ (reference sequence). This CDR3 has 16 residues. V was clipped by 2 bases and J by 12 bases, with 25 bases between them. CDR3: CASSLKDPGFHHGDTF. DNA for the CDR3: TGTGCCAGCAGCTTAAAGGATCCGGGGTTCCACCACGGGGACACCTTC.

This chain links TRBV7-2 with TRBJ2-6, with D unclear. Germline V gene sequence: CDR1 SGHTA, CDR2 FQGNSA. Trimming shortened V by 5 bases and J by 4 bases, and 3 bases separated the two germline ends. The length of the CDR3 is 12 residues. The CDR3 reads CASSPGANVLTF. As DNA, the CDR3 is TGTGCCAGCAGCCCGGGGGCCAACGTCCTGACTTTC. Full variable domain (outside the CDR3, taken from reference TRBV7-2 and TRBJ2-6): GAGVSQSPSNKVTEKGKDVELRCDPISGHTALYWYRQSLGQGLEFLIYFQGNSAPDKSGLPSDRFSAERTGGSVSTLTIQRTQQEDSAVYLCASSPGANVLTFGAGSRLTVL.

Comments on this clone: This CDR3 is also generated by other DNA sequences in the sample. V and J are TRBV18 and TRBJ1-1; possibly TRBD1 for D (5 bases). The V gene's germline CDR1 is KGHSH and CDR2 LQKENI. Trimming took 3 bases from V and 4 from J, leaving 12 bases between them. This CDR3 region has 14 residues. The CDR3 nucleotides read TGTGCCAGCTCACCGCAATCCGGGGGCACTGAAGCTTTCTTT. Translating gives CASSPQSGGTEAFF.

The V and J genes are TRBV2 and TRBJ1-5, with 7 bases that match TRBD1. Unmatched junction bases numbered 7, after V lost 7 bases and J lost 4 bases. CDR3 length: 14 residues. Per germline, CDR1 SNHLY and CDR2 FYNNEI. CDR3 in DNA: TGTGCCAGCAAGACGACAGGGACTAATCAGCCCCAGCATTTT. Protein: CASKTTGTNQPQHF. The variable domain in full, completed from reference TRBV2 and TRBJ1-5, reads EPEVTQTPSHQVTQMGQEVILRCVPISNHLYFYWYRQILGQKVEFLVSFYNNEISEKSEIFDDQFSVERPDGSNFTLKIRSTKLEDSAMYFCASKTTGTNQPQHFGDGTRLSIL.

CDR3 sequence: CASSLGSRNTEAFF. For the CDR3, the DNA is TGTGCCAGCAGCTTGGGGAGCAGGAACACTGAAGCTTTCTTT. The chain links TRBV7-8 to TRBJ1-1; D is undetermined. Germline loops: CDR1 SGHVS, CDR2 FQNEAQ. This CDR3 has 14 residues. V was trimmed by 3 bases and J by 1 base, leaving 9 bases between them.

This clone was recorded a few times. The J gene is TRBJ1-2, the V gene TRBV4-1; 9 nucleotides align to TRBD1. This CDR3 comprises 14 residues. Germline CDR1 is MGHRA and CDR2 is YSYEKL. V was pared by 3 bases and J by 6 bases, with 5 bases of the junction left unmatched. In DNA form, the CDR3 reads TGCGCCAGCAGCCACCACCGGGACAGGGATGGCTACACCTTC. Encoded protein: CASSHHRDRDGYTF.

The genes are TRBV9 and TRBJ1-2; TRBD1 aligns across 9 bases. Trimming removed 3 bases from V and 4 bases from J; junction bases left unmatched: 4. This CDR3 is built from 14 residues. CDR1 is SGDLS, CDR2 YYNGEE, per germline. The CDR3 nucleotides read TGTGCCAGCAGCGCTGGGACAGGGCCCTATGGCTACACCTTC. This translates into CASSAGTGPYGYTF.

This clone was detected only once. This CDR3 is CASSQFPGQGPTGELFF. CDR3 nucleotides: TGCGCCAGCAGCCAATTTCCGGGACAGGGTCCTACCGGGGAGCTGTTTTTT. The chain couples TRBV4-1 to TRBJ2-2, with 9 bases that match TRBD1. The CDR3 spans 17 residues. CDR1 is MGHRA and CDR2 is YSYEKL in the germline V gene. Unmatched junction bases numbered 9, after V lost 2 bases and J lost 5 bases.